The 25 T cell receptor beta chains given below trace back to one sample, sequenced in a study of T cells in Graves' hyperthyroidism and ophthalmopathy. Amplified TCR beta CDR3 regions derived from RNA transcripts. HTBI primers were the set used in a first-round RT-PCR of the TCR CDR3. MiXCR, applied by TCRdb to the multiplex PCR reads, yields one record per CDR3 protein. The table shows 250,000 to 300,000 distinct CDR3 sequences, with over 15% occurring only once. The material sequenced was blood. The source is a woman aged 60 to 75 with Graves' ophthalmopathy.

At least ten counts were recorded for this clonotype. As DNA, the CDR3 is TGTGCCAGCAGCTTAGGAGAGAACTATGGCTACACCTTC. Its translation: CASSLGENYGYTF. The J gene is TRBJ1-2, the V gene TRBV7-2; no firm D call. Looked up from germline, CDR1 is SGHTA and CDR2 is FQGNSA. The V end was cut by 1 base, the J end by 2 bases, with 5 bases between. CDR3 length equals 13 residues.

This clonotype was seen repeatedly, ten times or more. V and J are TRBV28 and TRBJ2-2; a possible D gene is TRBD1 (5 bases). This CDR3 is built from 16 residues. Germline assignment: CDR1 MDHEN and CDR2 SYDVKM. Trimming left V 3 bases short and J 4 bases short, with 15 bases between. The CDR3, as DNA: TGTGCCAGCAGTTTGAACAGGCTCCTAACCACCGGGGAGCTGTTTTTT. It specifies CASSLNRLLTTGELFF.

J is TRBJ2-7 and V is TRBV3-1, with TRBD2 matching 9 bases. The CDR3 length is 14 residues. Germline assignment: CDR1 LGHDT and CDR2 YNNKEL (reference sequence). V shed 6 bases, J shed 3 bases, and the junction held 6 bases outside the gene matches. The CDR3 nucleotides are TGTGCCAGCAGGGGAGCGGGGGGAAACTACGAGCAGTACTTC. It encodes CASRGAGGNYEQYF.

This clonotype appeared a few times. A much larger clonotype is one base distant, so this may be a read error. The chain couples TRBV2 to TRBJ2-5, with 8 nucleotides matching TRBD2. The CDR3 has 15 amino acids. The V gene's germline CDR1 is SNHLY and CDR2 FYNNEI. V was clipped by 11 bases and J by 2 bases; unmatched bases: 13. The CDR3, as DNA: TGTGCCGGACGACCAGCGGGGGTAGGGCAAGAGACCCAGTACTTC. Residues: CAGRPAGVGQETQYF.

The sample holds a few counts of this clonotype. The chain recombines TRBV9 with TRBJ2-3; either TRBD1 or TRBD2 may fit D (6 bases each). Germline V gene sequence: CDR1 SGDLS, CDR2 YYNGEE. Trimming took 3 bases from V and 2 from J, leaving 16 bases between them. The CDR3 extends over 16 amino acids. CDR3 DNA: TGTGCCAGCAGCGCCCTCGGGGGCACAAACACAGATACGCAGTATTTT. It encodes CASSALGGTNTDTQYF.

This clonotype was picked up many times. The chain carries TRBV20-1 and TRBJ1-1, with D unclear. CDR1 and CDR2 (germline): DFQATT, SNEGSKA (reference sequence). The CDR3 has 15 residues. V lost 0 bases, J lost 0 bases, and 11 bases lay in between. CDR3 DNA: TGCAGTGCTAGAGATATGAGACAATTGAACACTGAAGCTTTCTTT. Its protein product is CSARDMRQLNTEAFF.

This sequence joins TRBV2 and TRBJ1-3; 8 positions match TRBD1. This CDR3 region has 15 residues. The germline V gene encodes CDR1 SNHLY and CDR2 FYNNEI. The V and J ends lost 4 bases and 4 bases, in that order; junction bases with no gene match: 6. CDR3 sequence reads: CASSGNRDRGNTIYF. CDR3 nucleotide sequence: TGTGCCAGCAGTGGGAACCGGGACAGGGGAAACACCATATATTTT.

In this sample, this clonotype turned up many times. The chain employs TRBV28 and TRBJ1-5, with D tentatively TRBD1 (6 bases). The germline V and J ends were trimmed by 5 bases and 8 bases, with 19 bases remaining between them. This CDR3 has 15 residues. The V gene's germline CDR1 is MDHEN and CDR2 SYDVKM. CDR3 region: CASSPSTGLFKPQHF. DNA of the CDR3: TGTGCCAGCAGTCCCTCCACAGGGTTGTTCAAGCCCCAGCATTTT.

This rearrangement joins TRBV4-3 to TRBJ2-7, with D unresolved. Trimming stripped 0 bases from V and 2 bases from J, with 8 bases between. The V gene's germline CDR1 is LGHNA and CDR2 YSLEER. The CDR3 totals 14 residues. The CDR3 is CASSQEVATYEQYF. CDR3 nucleotides: TGCGCCAGCAGCCAAGAGGTAGCTACCTACGAGCAGTACTTC.

The table lists this clonotype with a few counts. The chain recombines TRBV6-1 with TRBJ1-3, with 7 bases that match TRBD1. Trimming at V came to 7 bases and at J to 2 bases, leaving 5 bases not matched to a gene. The length of the CDR3 is 14 residues. Germline V gene data show CDR1 as MNHNS and CDR2 as SASEGT. The CDR3: CASKRDRAGNTIYF. The DNA for the CDR3 is TGTGCCAGCAAAAGAGACAGGGCTGGAAACACCATATATTTT.

The V gene is TRBV20-1, the J gene TRBJ2-7; tentatively, D is TRBD2 (5 bases). V lost 6 bases and J 2 bases, leaving 17 bases between the germline ends. CDR1 and CDR2 (germline): DFQATT, SNEGSKA (reference sequence). The CDR3 loop spans 14 amino acids. CDR3 in amino acids: CSAPLVQRAYEQYF. For the CDR3, the DNA is TGCAGTGCCCCCCTGGTGCAGAGGGCCTACGAGCAGTACTTC.

This sequence joins TRBV5-4 and TRBJ2-3, with a weak D call TRBD1 (5 bases). Per germline, CDR1 SGHNT and CDR2 YYREEE (reference sequence). The germline V and J ends were trimmed by 2 bases and 0 bases, with 13 bases remaining between them. The CDR3 has 16 amino acids. DNA for the CDR3: TGTGCCAGCAGCTTAGCCAGGGCCTCTAGCACAGATACGCAGTATTTT. Its protein product is CASSLARASSTDTQYF. The full variable domain, rest sourced from reference TRBV5-4 and TRBJ2-3, is ETGVTQSPTHLIKTRGQQVTLRCSSQSGHNTVSWYQQALGQGPQFIFQYYREEENGRGNFPPRFSGLQFPNYSSELNVNALELDDSALYLCASSLARASSTDTQYFGPGTRLTVL.

The chain combines TRBV6-2 or TRBV6-3 with TRBJ1-2; no clear D gene. This CDR3 region has 11 residues. Trimming took 7 bases from V and 7 from J, leaving 10 bases between them. Germline V gene sequence: CDR1 MNHEY, CDR2 SVGEGT. Here the CDR3 reads CASTHGSGYTF. For the CDR3, the DNA is TGTGCCAGCACACACGGCTCTGGCTACACCTTC.

This clonotype was seen more than once but under ten times. The chain recombines TRBV20-1 with TRBJ2-7; D gene ambiguous. CDR3 size: 12 residues. Between the trimmed V and J ends, which lost 4 bases and 1 base, there was a span of 8 bases. Germline CDR1 is DFQATT and CDR2 is SNEGSKA (reference sequence). The CDR3 protein is CSATTRSYEQYF. In DNA form, the CDR3 reads TGCAGTGCTACAACTCGGTCCTACGAGCAGTACTTC.

This clonotype was seen at least ten times. The V call is TRBV20-1, the J call TRBJ2-3; 8 bases agree with TRBD2. This CDR3 spans 14 amino acids. V dropped 6 bases and J dropped 1; count of bases not matched to a gene: 6. From germline, CDR1 is DFQATT and CDR2 SNEGSKA (reference sequence). CDR3 nucleotides: TGCAGTGCGCCTTCCGGGGGGGGCACAGATACGCAGTATTTT. Translating gives CSAPSGGGTDTQYF.

This chain uses TRBV5-6 with TRBJ1-2, with D tentatively TRBD1 (5 bases). Germline V gene lookup returns CDR1 SGHDT and CDR2 YYEEEE. Trimming removed 0 bases at V and 6 bases at J, with 6 bases between. The CDR3 totals 12 residues. CDR3 protein: CASSLGGDGYTF. Here the CDR3 DNA reads TGTGCCAGCAGCTTGGGGGGGGATGGCTACACCTTC.

This clonotype appeared many times. The J gene is TRBJ2-5, the V gene TRBV7-3; 7 bases fit TRBD1. V shed 5 bases, J shed 2 bases, and the junction held 5 bases outside the gene matches. CDR3 length equals 14 residues. Germline CDR1 reads SGHTA; CDR2 reads FQGTGA. CDR3 sequence reads: CASSLPGQQETQYF. DNA of the CDR3: TGTGCCAGCAGCCTACCGGGACAGCAAGAGACCCAGTACTTC.

This clonotype was picked up a small number of times. V gene TRBV6-1 combines with J gene TRBJ2-1; TRBD2 agrees at 9 bases. The germline V gene encodes CDR1 MNHNS and CDR2 SASEGT. The CDR3 covers 16 residues. Trimming cost V 5 bases and J 8 bases; bases outside gene matches: 13. CDR3 sequence: CASSSPLAGGPHEQFF. CDR3 nucleotide sequence: TGTGCCAGCAGTAGCCCACTGGCGGGGGGGCCCCATGAGCAGTTCTTC.

There are many counts of this clonotype. The rearrangement joins TRBV6-1 to TRBJ2-7; 7 bases are shared with TRBD1. The CDR3 covers 14 residues. Per germline, CDR1 MNHNS and CDR2 SASEGT. The V segment lost 5 bases and the J segment 3 bases; nucleotides outside the gene matches: 7. The CDR3 sequence: CASSSPGQNYEQYF. The CDR3 DNA reads TGTGCCAGCAGTTCCCCGGGACAGAACTACGAGCAGTACTTC.

This clonotype has a count of ten or more. V gene TRBV6-1 combines with J gene TRBJ2-7; no clear D gene. The CDR3 length is 15 residues. V gave up 6 bases and J gave up 2 bases, with 17 bases separating them. Germline-derived CDR1 and CDR2 are MNHNS and SASEGT. The CDR3 loop is CASRIDGSLTYEQYF. The CDR3 nucleotides read TGTGCCAGCAGGATCGACGGAAGTCTGACCTACGAGCAGTACTTC.

This chain uses TRBV4-2 with TRBJ2-2, with D unclear. The germline gives CDR1 LGHNA, CDR2 YNFKEQ. Trimming left V 0 bases short and J 6 bases short, with 11 bases between. This CDR3 contains 15 residues. CDR3 in amino acids: CASSQDLSGPGELFF. The CDR3 DNA is TGTGCCAGCAGCCAAGATCTGTCGGGCCCCGGGGAGCTGTTTTTT.

The chain links TRBV6-2 or TRBV6-3 to TRBJ1-1; TRBD1 matches at 8 bases. Germline CDR1 MNHEY, CDR2 SVGEGT. V gave up 2 bases and J gave up 2 bases; unmatched junction bases: 4. The CDR3 loop spans 15 amino acids. CDR3 nucleotide sequence: TGTGCCAGCAGTTACAGGACAGGGATCAACACTGAAGCTTTCTTT. Protein sequence: CASSYRTGINTEAFF.

V is TRBV12-3 or TRBV12-4 and J is TRBJ2-2, with TRBD1 matching over 9 bases. Trimming cost V 3 bases and J 2 bases; bases outside gene matches: 7. The CDR3 is 17 amino acids. CDR3 in DNA: TGTGCCAGCAGTTTCCGAGGGACAGGGATTAACACCGGGGAGCTGTTTTTT. Amino acid sequence: CASSFRGTGINTGELFF.

At least ten counts were recorded for this clonotype. The chain recombines TRBV10-3 with TRBJ1-1; the D is unclear. This CDR3 is built from 13 residues. CDR1 and CDR2 (germline): ENHRY, SYGVKD. The V end lost 5 bases, the J end lost 0 bases, and 7 bases lay between the germline ends. DNA of the CDR3: TGTGCCATCAGTCATGAACTGAACACTGAAGCTTTCTTT. Protein sequence: CAISHELNTEAFF.

This clonotype was picked up many times. This sequence joins TRBV2 and TRBJ2-7; a possible D gene is TRBD1 (6 bases). This CDR3 spans 13 amino acids. Germline CDR1 reads SNHLY; CDR2 reads FYNNEI. Trimming left V 8 bases short and J 3 bases short, with 14 bases between. Written as DNA, the CDR3 is TGTGCCAGCTCATCAGGGGAGAACTACGAGCAGTACTTC. This sequence encodes CASSSGENYEQYF.